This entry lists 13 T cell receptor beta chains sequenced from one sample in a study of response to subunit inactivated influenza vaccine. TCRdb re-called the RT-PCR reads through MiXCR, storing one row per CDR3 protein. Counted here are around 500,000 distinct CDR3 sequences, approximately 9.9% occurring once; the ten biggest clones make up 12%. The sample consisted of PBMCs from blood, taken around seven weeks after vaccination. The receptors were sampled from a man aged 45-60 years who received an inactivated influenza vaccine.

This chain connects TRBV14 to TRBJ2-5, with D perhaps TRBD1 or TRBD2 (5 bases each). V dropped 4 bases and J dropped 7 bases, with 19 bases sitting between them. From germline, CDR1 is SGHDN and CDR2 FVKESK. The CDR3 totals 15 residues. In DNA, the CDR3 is TGTGCCAGCAGCCCCACTGGGGGACCGGTGGGGACCCAGTACTTC. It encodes CASSPTGGPVGTQYF.

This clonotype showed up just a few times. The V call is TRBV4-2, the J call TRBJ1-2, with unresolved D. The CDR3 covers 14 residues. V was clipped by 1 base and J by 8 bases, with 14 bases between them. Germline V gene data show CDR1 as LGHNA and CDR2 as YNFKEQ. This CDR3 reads CASSQVGGVRGYTF. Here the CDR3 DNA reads TGTGCCAGCAGCCAAGTAGGCGGGGTACGGGGCTACACCTTC.

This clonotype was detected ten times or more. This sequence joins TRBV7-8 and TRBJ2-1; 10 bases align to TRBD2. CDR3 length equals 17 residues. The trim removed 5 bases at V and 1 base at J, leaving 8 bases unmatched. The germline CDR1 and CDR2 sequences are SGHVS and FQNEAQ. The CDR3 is CASSIWTSGSSYNEQFF. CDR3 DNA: TGTGCCAGCAGCATTTGGACTAGCGGCTCATCCTACAATGAGCAGTTCTTC.

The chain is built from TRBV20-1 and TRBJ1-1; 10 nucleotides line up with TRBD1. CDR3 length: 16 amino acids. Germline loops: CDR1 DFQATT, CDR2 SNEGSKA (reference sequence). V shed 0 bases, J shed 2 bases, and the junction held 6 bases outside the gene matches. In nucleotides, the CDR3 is TGCAGTGCTAGAGATATTGGGACAGGGGTAAACACTGAAGCTTTCTTT. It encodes CSARDIGTGVNTEAFF.

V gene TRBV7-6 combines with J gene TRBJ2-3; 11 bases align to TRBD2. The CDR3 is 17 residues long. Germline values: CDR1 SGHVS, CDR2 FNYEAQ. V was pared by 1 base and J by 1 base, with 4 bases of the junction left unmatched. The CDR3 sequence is CASSLGALAGGTDTQYF. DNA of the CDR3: TGTGCCAGCAGCTTAGGGGCACTAGCGGGAGGCACAGATACGCAGTATTTT. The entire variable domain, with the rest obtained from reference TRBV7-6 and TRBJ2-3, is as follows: GAGVSQSPRYKVTKRGQDVALRCDPISGHVSLYWYRQALGQGPEFLTYFNYEAQQDKSGLPNDRFSAERPEGSISTLTIQRTEQRDSAMYRCASSLGALAGGTDTQYFGPGTRLTVL.

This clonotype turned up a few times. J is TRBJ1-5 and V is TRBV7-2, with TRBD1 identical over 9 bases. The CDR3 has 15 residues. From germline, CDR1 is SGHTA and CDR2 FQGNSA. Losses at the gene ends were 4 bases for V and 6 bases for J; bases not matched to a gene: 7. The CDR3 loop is CASSSRTGEGQPQHF. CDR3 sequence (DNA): TGTGCCAGCAGCTCCCGGACAGGGGAAGGTCAGCCCCAGCATTTT.

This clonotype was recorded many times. CDR3 nucleotides: TGCAGTGCTTCCCATGGGGGCACTGAAGCTTTCTTT. It encodes CSASHGGTEAFF. The chain links TRBV20-1 to TRBJ1-1; a weak D match, TRBD1 (5 bases). The V end was cut by 5 bases, the J end by 4 bases, with 11 bases between. From germline, CDR1 is DFQATT and CDR2 SNEGSKA (reference sequence). The CDR3 has 12 amino acids.

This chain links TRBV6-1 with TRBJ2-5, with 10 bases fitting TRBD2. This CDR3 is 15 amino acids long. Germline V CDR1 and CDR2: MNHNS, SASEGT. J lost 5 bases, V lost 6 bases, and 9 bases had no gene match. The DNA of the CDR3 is TGTGCCAGCAGACTTCGGACTAGCGGTTATGAGACCCAGTACTTC. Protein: CASRLRTSGYETQYF.

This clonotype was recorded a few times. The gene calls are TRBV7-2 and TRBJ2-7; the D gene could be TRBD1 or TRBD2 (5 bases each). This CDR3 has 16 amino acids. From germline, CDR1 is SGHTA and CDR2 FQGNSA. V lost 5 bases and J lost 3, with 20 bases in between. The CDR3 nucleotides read TGTGCCAGCAGCCAAAACCGAAGGGGAGAGGGCTACGAGCAGTACTTC. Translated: CASSQNRRGEGYEQYF.

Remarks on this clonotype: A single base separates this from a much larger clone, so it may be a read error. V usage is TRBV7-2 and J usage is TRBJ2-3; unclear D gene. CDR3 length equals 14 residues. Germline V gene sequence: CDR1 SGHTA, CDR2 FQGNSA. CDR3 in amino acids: CVSSLGIVEDTQYF. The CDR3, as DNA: TGTGTCAGCAGCTTAGGCATAGTGGAAGATACGCAGTATTTT.

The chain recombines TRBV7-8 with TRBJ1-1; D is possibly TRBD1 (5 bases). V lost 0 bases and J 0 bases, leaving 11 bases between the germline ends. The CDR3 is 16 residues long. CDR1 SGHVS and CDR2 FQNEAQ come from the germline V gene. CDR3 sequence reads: CASSLALPGLNTEAFF. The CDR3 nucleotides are TGTGCCAGCAGCTTAGCGCTTCCAGGGTTGAACACTGAAGCTTTCTTT.

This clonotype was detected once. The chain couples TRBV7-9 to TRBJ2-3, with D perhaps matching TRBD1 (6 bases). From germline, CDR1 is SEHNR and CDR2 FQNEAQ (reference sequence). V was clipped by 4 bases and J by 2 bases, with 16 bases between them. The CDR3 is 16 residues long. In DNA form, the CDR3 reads TGTGCCAGCAGCTCCTTTACAGGGAAAAACACAGATACGCAGTATTTT. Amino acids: CASSSFTGKNTDTQYF.

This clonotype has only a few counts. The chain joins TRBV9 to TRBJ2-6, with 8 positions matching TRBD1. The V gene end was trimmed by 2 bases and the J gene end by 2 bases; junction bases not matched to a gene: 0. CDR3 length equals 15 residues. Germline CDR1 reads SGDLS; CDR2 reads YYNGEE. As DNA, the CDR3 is TGTGCCAGCAGCGTGACAGGGGCTGGGGCCAACGTCCTGACTTTC. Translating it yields CASSVTGAGANVLTF. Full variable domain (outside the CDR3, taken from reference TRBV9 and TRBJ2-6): DSGVTQTPKHLITATGQRVTLRCSPRSGDLSVYWYQQSLDQGLQFLIQYYNGEERAKGNILERFSAQQFPDLHSELNLSSLELGDSALYFCASSVTGAGANVLTFGAGSRLTVL.